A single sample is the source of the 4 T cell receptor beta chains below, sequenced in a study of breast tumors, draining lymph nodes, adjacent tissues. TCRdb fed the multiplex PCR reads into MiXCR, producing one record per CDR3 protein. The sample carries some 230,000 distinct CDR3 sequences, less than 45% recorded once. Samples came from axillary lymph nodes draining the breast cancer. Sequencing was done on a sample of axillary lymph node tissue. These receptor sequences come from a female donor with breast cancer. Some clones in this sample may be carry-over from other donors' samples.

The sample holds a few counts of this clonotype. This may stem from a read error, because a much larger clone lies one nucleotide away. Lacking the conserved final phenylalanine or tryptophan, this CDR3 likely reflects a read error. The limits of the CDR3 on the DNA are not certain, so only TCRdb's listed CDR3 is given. The CDR3 sequence is CASGTALL. J is TRBJ1-3 and V is TRBV30; no DNA check was done on the table's D call, TRBD1. The length of the CDR3 is 8 amino acids, counting both ends. The germline V gene has CDR1 GTSNPN and CDR2 SVGIG (reference sequence).

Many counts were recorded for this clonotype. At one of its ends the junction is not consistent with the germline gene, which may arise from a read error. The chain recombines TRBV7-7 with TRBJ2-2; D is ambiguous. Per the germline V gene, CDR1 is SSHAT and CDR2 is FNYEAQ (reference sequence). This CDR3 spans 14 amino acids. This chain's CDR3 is CASSPEANTGELFF. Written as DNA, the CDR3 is TGTGCTAGCAGCCCCGAGGCGAACACCGGGGAGCTGTTTTTT.

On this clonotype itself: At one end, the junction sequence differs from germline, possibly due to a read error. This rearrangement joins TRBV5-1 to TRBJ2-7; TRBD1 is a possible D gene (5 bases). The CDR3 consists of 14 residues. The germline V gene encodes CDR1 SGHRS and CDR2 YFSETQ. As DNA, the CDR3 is TGCGCCAGCGGCCCCGACAGAATCTCCTATGAGCAGTACTTC. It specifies CASGPDRISYEQYF.

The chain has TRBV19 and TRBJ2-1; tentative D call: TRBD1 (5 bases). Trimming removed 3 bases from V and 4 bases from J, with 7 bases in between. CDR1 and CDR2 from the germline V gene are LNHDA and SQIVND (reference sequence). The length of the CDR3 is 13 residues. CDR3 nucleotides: TGTGCCAGTAGTATCCAGGGATACAATGAGCAGTTCTTC. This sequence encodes CASSIQGYNEQFF.